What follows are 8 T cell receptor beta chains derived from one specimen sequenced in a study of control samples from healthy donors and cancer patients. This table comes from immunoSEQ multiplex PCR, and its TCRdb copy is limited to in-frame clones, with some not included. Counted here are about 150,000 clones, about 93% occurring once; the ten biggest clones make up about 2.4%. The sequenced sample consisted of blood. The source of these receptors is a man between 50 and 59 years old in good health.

The CDR3 nucleotides are TGCGCCAGCACCGACGAGGGGGAGTCCGACGAGCAGTACTTC. Its protein product is CASTDEGESDEQYF. This sequence joins TRBV5-1 and TRBJ2-7, with TRBD1 as a possible D gene (6 bases). Germline V lookup: CDR1 SGHRS, CDR2 YFSETQ. V lost 6 bases and J lost 5, with 18 bases in between. The CDR3 sequence is 14 residues long.

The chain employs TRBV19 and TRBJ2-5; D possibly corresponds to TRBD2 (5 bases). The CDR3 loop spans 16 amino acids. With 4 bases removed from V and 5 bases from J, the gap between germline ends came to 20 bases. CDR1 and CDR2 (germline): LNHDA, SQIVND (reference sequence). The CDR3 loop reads CASSNRHRISGETQYF. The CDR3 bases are TGTGCCAGTAGTAACCGACACCGTATATCGGGGGAGACCCAGTACTTC.

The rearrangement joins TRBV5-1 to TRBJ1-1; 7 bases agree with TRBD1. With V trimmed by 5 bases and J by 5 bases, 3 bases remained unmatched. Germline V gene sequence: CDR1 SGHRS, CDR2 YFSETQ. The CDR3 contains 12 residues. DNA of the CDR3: TGCGCCAGCAGACAGACAGGGACTGAAGCTTTCTTT. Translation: CASRQTGTEAFF.

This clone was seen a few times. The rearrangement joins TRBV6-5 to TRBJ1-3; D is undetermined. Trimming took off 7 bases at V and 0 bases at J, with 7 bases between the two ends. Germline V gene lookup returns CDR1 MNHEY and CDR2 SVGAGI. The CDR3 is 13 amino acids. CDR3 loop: CASTTSSGNTIYF. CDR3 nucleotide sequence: TGTGCCAGCACGACCAGCTCTGGAAACACCATATATTTT.

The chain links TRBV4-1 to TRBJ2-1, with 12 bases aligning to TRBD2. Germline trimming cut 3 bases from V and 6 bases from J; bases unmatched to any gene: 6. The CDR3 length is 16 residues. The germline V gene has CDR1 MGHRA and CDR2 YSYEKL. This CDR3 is CASSQDPSGRANEQFF. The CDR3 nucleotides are TGCGCCAGCAGCCAGGACCCTAGCGGGAGGGCCAATGAGCAGTTCTTC.

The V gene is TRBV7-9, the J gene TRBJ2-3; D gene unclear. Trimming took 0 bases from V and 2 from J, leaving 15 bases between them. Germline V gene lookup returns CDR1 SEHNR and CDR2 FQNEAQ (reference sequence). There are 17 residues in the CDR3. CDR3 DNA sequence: TGTGCCAGCAGCTTAGCCATAGGGCGAGCGAACACAGATACGCAGTATTTT. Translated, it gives CASSLAIGRANTDTQYF.

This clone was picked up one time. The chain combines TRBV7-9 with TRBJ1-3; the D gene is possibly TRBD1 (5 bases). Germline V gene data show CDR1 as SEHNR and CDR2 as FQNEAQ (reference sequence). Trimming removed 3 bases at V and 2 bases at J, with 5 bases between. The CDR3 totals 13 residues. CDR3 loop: CASSLGPGNTIYF. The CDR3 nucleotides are TGTGCCAGCAGCTTGGGACCTGGAAACACCATATATTTT.

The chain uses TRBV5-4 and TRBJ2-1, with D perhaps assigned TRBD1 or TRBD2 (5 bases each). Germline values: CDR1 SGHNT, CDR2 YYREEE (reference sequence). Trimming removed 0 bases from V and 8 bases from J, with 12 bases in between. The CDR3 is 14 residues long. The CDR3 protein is CASSLDGAGHEQFF. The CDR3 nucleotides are TGTGCCAGCAGCTTGGACGGGGCGGGCCATGAGCAGTTCTTC.